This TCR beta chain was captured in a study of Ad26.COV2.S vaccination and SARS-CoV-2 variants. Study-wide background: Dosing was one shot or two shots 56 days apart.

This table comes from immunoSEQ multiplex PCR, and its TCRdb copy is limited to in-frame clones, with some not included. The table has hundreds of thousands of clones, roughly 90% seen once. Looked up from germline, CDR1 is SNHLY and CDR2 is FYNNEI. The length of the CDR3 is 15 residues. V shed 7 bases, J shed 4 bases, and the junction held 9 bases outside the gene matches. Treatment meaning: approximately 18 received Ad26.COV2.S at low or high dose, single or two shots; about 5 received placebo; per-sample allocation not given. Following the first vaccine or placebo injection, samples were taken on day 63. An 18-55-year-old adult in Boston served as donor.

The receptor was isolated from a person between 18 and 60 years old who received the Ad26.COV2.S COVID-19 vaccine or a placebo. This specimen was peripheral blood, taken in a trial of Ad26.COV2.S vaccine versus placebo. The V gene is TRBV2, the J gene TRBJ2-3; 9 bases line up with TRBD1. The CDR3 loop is CASKGYRGQADTQYF. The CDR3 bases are TGTGCCAGCAAGGGCTACAGGGGGCAGGCAGATACGCAGTATTTT.